A single sample is the source of the 30 T cell receptor beta chains below, sequenced in a study of cytomegalovirus exposure and HLA in healthy donors. Primers included in the PCR were 60 Vbeta and 13 Jbeta primers. The assay was immunoSEQ multiplex PCR, and TCRdb's table has in-frame clones only and misses some. The sample contains about 160,000 clones, 75% to 85% of which appear only once. Sequenced input: PBMCs. The receptor set was obtained from a man aged 45-65 years in good health and CMV-seropositive.

The V gene is TRBV11-3, the J gene TRBJ2-1; 9 nucleotides match TRBD2. CDR1 SGHNT and CDR2 YENEEA come from the germline V gene. The J segment lost 3 bases and the V segment lost 6 bases, leaving 9 bases of the junction unmatched. There are 16 residues in the CDR3. CDR3 region: CASSGEAGGFYNEQFF. The CDR3 DNA reads TGTGCCAGCAGTGGAGAGGCGGGGGGGTTCTACAATGAGCAGTTCTTC.

The genes are TRBV25-1 and TRBJ2-1; D is perhaps TRBD2 (5 bases). This CDR3 contains 14 residues. The V gene lost 2 bases and the J gene lost 7 bases, with 12 bases spanning the gap. Germline lookup yields CDR1 MGHDK and CDR2 SYGVNS. DNA of the CDR3: TGTGCCAGCAGTGAACCTCTAGCCGCTAATGAGCAGTTCTTC. Encoded protein: CASSEPLAANEQFF.

This clone was observed a handful of times. The gene calls are TRBV7-3 and TRBJ1-1, with D possibly TRBD1 on 6 matching bases. V was trimmed by 4 bases and J by 2 bases, leaving 11 bases between them. This CDR3 spans 14 amino acids. Germline loops: CDR1 SGHTA, CDR2 FQGTGA. The DNA for the CDR3 is TGTGCCAGCAGCTCAGGGGCCATTAACACTGAAGCTTTCTTT. Protein sequence: CASSSGAINTEAFF.

The CDR3 DNA is TGTGCCAGCAGCGGAGGCCAGGGGAACTATGGCTACACCTTC. This codes for CASSGGQGNYGYTF. The chain is built from TRBV9 and TRBJ1-2; weak D call: TRBD1 (6 bases). Germline V gene sequence: CDR1 SGDLS, CDR2 YYNGEE. This CDR3 contains 14 residues. Trimming left V 3 bases short and J 2 bases short, with 11 bases between.

CDR3 sequence (DNA): TGCGCCAGCAGCCAGTACTCAGGGGCTGGGGCCAACGTCCTGACTTTC. Translated: CASSQYSGAGANVLTF. The gene calls are TRBV4-1 and TRBJ2-6; possibly TRBD1 for D (6 bases). The CDR3 length is 16 residues. The V and J ends lost 3 bases and 2 bases respectively, with 11 bases between them. The germline V gene has CDR1 MGHRA and CDR2 YSYEKL.

The DNA of the CDR3 is TGTGCCAGCAGTGAAGGGGCAGGGCATCAGCCCCAGCATTTT. This codes for CASSEGAGHQPQHF. V and J are TRBV6-1 and TRBJ1-5, with D possibly TRBD1 on 5 matching bases. The V gene lost 1 base and the J gene lost 5 bases, with 9 bases spanning the gap. This CDR3 contains 14 residues. Germline lookup yields CDR1 MNHNS and CDR2 SASEGT.

This chain uses TRBV19 with TRBJ2-1, with TRBD2 matching over 8 bases. V was pared by 6 bases and J by 6 bases, with 4 bases of the junction left unmatched. The CDR3 is made up of 13 amino acids. In germline, CDR1 is LNHDA, CDR2 SQIVND (reference sequence). CDR3 nucleotides: TGTGCCAGTAGGAGGACTAGCCGCAATGAGCAGTTCTTC. Its protein product is CASRRTSRNEQFF.

This clone was counted a single time. The V gene is TRBV6-1, the J gene TRBJ2-1; D is uncertain. Trimming took 2 bases from V and 7 from J, leaving 12 bases between them. The CDR3 runs to 14 residues. The germline CDR1 and CDR2 sequences are MNHNS and SASEGT. The DNA of the CDR3 is TGTGCCAGCAGTGAATTACAGCTTGCGAATGAGCAGTTCTTC. Translating it yields CASSELQLANEQFF.

The rearrangement links TRBV5-1 to TRBJ2-3, with 11 positions matching TRBD2. With V trimmed by 3 bases and J by 5 bases, 8 bases remained unmatched. Germline V gene lookup returns CDR1 SGHRS and CDR2 YFSETQ. The CDR3 loop spans 16 amino acids. The DNA for the CDR3 is TGCGCCAGCAGCTATCTAGCGGGGGGCCAGAGAGATACGCAGTATTTT. Its translation is CASSYLAGGQRDTQYF.

This chain uses TRBV6-5 with TRBJ1-1, with TRBD1 matching over 7 bases. CDR3 size: 14 residues. V dropped 5 bases and J dropped 0; count of bases not matched to a gene: 3. Germline V CDR1 and CDR2: MNHEY, SVGAGI. Here the CDR3 reads CASSRDSLNTEAFF. The CDR3 DNA reads as TGTGCCAGCAGTCGGGACAGCTTGAACACTGAAGCTTTCTTT.

The chain has TRBV6-4 and TRBJ2-3; D may be TRBD2 (5 bases). This CDR3 spans 16 amino acids. Germline V gene sequence: CDR1 MRHNA, CDR2 SNTAGT. V lost 6 bases to trimming and J lost 1 base, with 17 bases between them. CDR3 DNA: TGTGCCAGCAGCCCACGGGGAGCGGCGGGCACAGATACGCAGTATTTT. Translated, it gives CASSPRGAAGTDTQYF.

This CDR3 reads CASSRGDRGEGYTF. In DNA, the CDR3 is TGCGCCAGCAGCCGGGGAGACAGGGGCGAGGGCTACACCTTC. The chain is built from TRBV4-1 and TRBJ1-2; 8 bases line up with TRBD1. The ends lost 4 bases at V and 8 bases at J; junction bases unmatched: 9. Germline loops: CDR1 MGHRA, CDR2 YSYEKL. CDR3 size: 14 residues.

The chain employs TRBV6-4 and TRBJ1-1; a possible D gene is TRBD1 (5 bases). Germline V gives CDR1 MRHNA, CDR2 SNTAGT. V gave up 2 bases and J gave up 5 bases, with 9 bases separating them. The CDR3 runs to 13 residues. Here the CDR3 DNA reads TGTGCCAGCAGTGACGTGGAGGGGACTGAAGCTTTCTTT. Protein product: CASSDVEGTEAFF.

The chain combines TRBV27 with TRBJ1-5, with D perhaps matching TRBD1 (6 bases). V lost 3 bases and J 1 base, leaving 13 bases between the germline ends. Germline V gene lookup returns CDR1 MNHEY and CDR2 SMNVEV (reference sequence). The CDR3 is 16 amino acids. The CDR3 sequence: CASSFEQGKSNQPQHF. CDR3 DNA: TGTGCCAGCAGTTTTGAACAGGGAAAAAGCAATCAGCCCCAGCATTTT.

The chain couples TRBV5-4 to TRBJ2-7, with D perhaps matching TRBD1 (5 bases). Germline V CDR1 and CDR2: SGHNT, YYREEE (reference sequence). This CDR3 is 14 amino acids long. V lost 3 bases and J lost 2, with 12 bases in between. CDR3 nucleotides: TGTGCCAGCAGCTCCTGGGGCGGTGCCTACGAGCAGTACGTC. Protein sequence: CASSSWGGAYEQYV.

This chain uses TRBV2 with TRBJ2-1; D is unresolved. CDR1 and CDR2 (germline): SNHLY, FYNNEI. The V end was cut by 4 bases, the J end by 0 bases, with 10 bases between. This CDR3 contains 15 residues. CDR3 amino acids: CASSVATRSYNEQFF. The CDR3 nucleotides read TGTGCCAGCAGTGTGGCCACCCGCTCCTACAATGAGCAGTTCTTC.

This chain connects TRBV7-2 to TRBJ1-5; D is uncertain. CDR1 is SGHTA and CDR2 is FQGNSA in the germline V gene. CDR3 length: 13 amino acids. Trimming shortened V by 1 base and J by 5 bases, and 6 bases separated the two germline ends. CDR3 sequence (DNA): TGTGCCAGCAGCTTAGAAGTAGATCAGCCCCAGCATTTT. This gives the protein CASSLEVDQPQHF.

The CDR3 nucleotides read TGCGCCAGCAGCCCGATGGGAGGGGACGAGCAGTACGTC. The encoded protein is CASSPMGGDEQYV. The genes are TRBV5-1 and TRBJ2-7; 7 nucleotides line up with TRBD2. The junction had 6 bases not matched to a gene; V was cut back by 4 bases and J by 5 bases. Germline V CDR1 and CDR2: SGHRS, YFSETQ. This CDR3 has 13 amino acids.

The chain joins TRBV9 to TRBJ2-1, with 7 bases aligning to TRBD2. In germline, CDR1 is SGDLS, CDR2 YYNGEE. The CDR3 extends over 17 amino acids. With V trimmed by 0 bases and J by 6 bases, 12 bases remained unmatched. CDR3 nucleotide sequence: TGTGCCAGCAGCGTAGTCCCTGCTCTCCCGGGGGGCAATGAGCAGTTCTTC. It is translated as CASSVVPALPGGNEQFF.

This sequence joins TRBV11-3 and TRBJ2-7; D is unresolved. Trimming took 1 base from V and 4 from J, leaving 11 bases between them. Germline CDR1 and CDR2: SGHNT and YENEEA. This CDR3 region has 14 residues. DNA for the CDR3: TGTGCCAGCAGCTTAGGGGCCGGTATTTACGAGCAGTACGTC. This gives the protein CASSLGAGIYEQYV.

This chain connects TRBV5-5 to TRBJ1-1; 8 positions agree with TRBD1. The length of the CDR3 is 13 residues. Per the germline V gene, CDR1 is SGHKS and CDR2 is YYEKEE (reference sequence). V shed 1 base and J 10 bases; nucleotides not matched to a gene: 6. CDR3 coding DNA: TGTGCCAGCAGCTTGACCTTCGACAGGGGAGCTTTCTTT. Translation gives CASSLTFDRGAFF.

V is TRBV5-1 and J is TRBJ1-5; D remains ambiguous. The CDR3 totals 13 residues. Trimming took 4 bases from V and 2 from J, leaving 7 bases between them. Germline CDR1 is SGHRS and CDR2 is YFSETQ. CDR3 residues: CASSPEGNQPQHF. CDR3 nucleotide sequence: TGCGCCAGCAGCCCGGAGGGCAATCAGCCCCAGCATTTT.

This chain connects TRBV19 to TRBJ1-2; TRBD1 is a possible D gene (5 bases). V was trimmed by 7 bases and J by 0 bases, leaving 15 bases between them. CDR1 and CDR2 (germline): LNHDA, SQIVND (reference sequence). The CDR3 totals 15 residues. In DNA form, the CDR3 reads TGTGCCAGTACCAACAGGCAGGTAGCTAACTATGGCTACACCTTC. As protein: CASTNRQVANYGYTF.

This clone has a handful of counts. The chain is built from TRBV9 and TRBJ2-2; D ambiguous. Deletions cut 2 bases from V and 7 bases from J, with 6 bases between. This CDR3 has 12 residues. Germline CDR1 and CDR2: SGDLS and YYNGEE. In DNA form, the CDR3 reads TGTGCCAGCAGCGTTAGTGGCGGGGAGCTGTTTTTT. Protein product: CASSVSGGELFF.

V and J are TRBV5-4 and TRBJ2-7; 8 nucleotides line up with TRBD2. V shed 5 bases, J shed 5 bases, and the junction held 9 bases outside the gene matches. Germline lookup yields CDR1 SGHNT and CDR2 YYREEE (reference sequence). The CDR3 contains 14 residues. The CDR3 region is CASRPGGGSDEQYV. CDR3 nucleotide sequence: TGTGCCAGCAGACCTGGCGGGGGGTCCGACGAGCAGTACGTC.

The chain combines TRBV7-2 with TRBJ1-5; 9 bases map to TRBD1. Germline CDR1 SGHTA, CDR2 FQGNSA. The V gene end was trimmed by 4 bases and the J gene end by 4 bases; junction bases not matched to a gene: 5. This CDR3 spans 15 amino acids. CDR3 coding DNA: TGTGCCAGCAGCTCGGCGGACAGGGGAAATCAGCCCCAGCATTTT. As protein: CASSSADRGNQPQHF. Complete variable domain (other parts from reference TRBV7-2 and TRBJ1-5): GAGVSQSPSNKVTEKGKDVELRCDPISGHTALYWYRQSLGQGLEFLIYFQGNSAPDKSGLPSDRFSAERTGGSVSTLTIQRTQQEDSAVYLCASSSADRGNQPQHFGDGTRLSIL.

Points on this clone: Here the CDR3 omits its conserved ending phenylalanine or tryptophan, so a read error is the likely source. The rearrangement uses TRBV2 and TRBJ1-1; a possible D gene is TRBD1 (6 bases). The CDR3 has 13 amino acids. Trimming shortened V by 7 bases and J by 0 bases, and 9 bases separated the two germline ends. Germline values: CDR1 SNHLY, CDR2 FYNNEI. The CDR3 loop is CASNRDMNTEAFS. As DNA, the CDR3 is TGTGCCAGCAACCGGGACATGAACACTGAAGCTTTCTCT.

This clone showed up just once. The V call is TRBV6-1, the J call TRBJ1-1; TRBD1 matches at 8 bases. Germline trimming cut 4 bases from V and 0 bases from J; bases unmatched to any gene: 4. Germline V lookup: CDR1 MNHNS, CDR2 SASEGT. The CDR3 extends over 15 amino acids. The chain's CDR3 is CASSARTGLNTEAFF. The CDR3 region has the DNA TGTGCCAGCAGTGCGCGGACAGGGTTGAACACTGAAGCTTTCTTT.

The gene calls are TRBV11-3 and TRBJ1-2; D possibly corresponds to TRBD1 (5 bases). The CDR3 length is 13 residues. Germline CDR1 is SGHNT and CDR2 is YENEEA. Trimming removed 6 bases from V and 6 bases from J, with 14 bases in between. The CDR3 is CASSPRGVDGYTF. The DNA for the CDR3 is TGTGCCAGCAGTCCTCGGGGGGTGGATGGCTACACCTTC.

This sequence joins TRBV27 and TRBJ2-6, with 7 bases lining up with TRBD2. The germline V gene has CDR1 MNHEY and CDR2 SMNVEV (reference sequence). CDR3 length: 21 residues. The V segment lost 2 bases and the J segment 0 bases; nucleotides outside the gene matches: 16. CDR3 region: CASSLRMREGTHSSGANVLTF. The DNA for the CDR3 is TGTGCCAGCAGTTTAAGGATGAGGGAGGGGACCCACAGCTCTGGGGCCAACGTCCTGACTTTC. The full variable domain, its missing parts supplied by reference TRBV27 and TRBJ2-6, is EAQVTQNPRYLITVTGKKLTVTCSQNMNHEYMSWYRQDPGLGLRQIYYSMNVEVTDKGDVPEGYKVSRKEKRNFPLILESPSPNQTSLYFCASSLRMREGTHSSGANVLTFGAGSRLTVL.